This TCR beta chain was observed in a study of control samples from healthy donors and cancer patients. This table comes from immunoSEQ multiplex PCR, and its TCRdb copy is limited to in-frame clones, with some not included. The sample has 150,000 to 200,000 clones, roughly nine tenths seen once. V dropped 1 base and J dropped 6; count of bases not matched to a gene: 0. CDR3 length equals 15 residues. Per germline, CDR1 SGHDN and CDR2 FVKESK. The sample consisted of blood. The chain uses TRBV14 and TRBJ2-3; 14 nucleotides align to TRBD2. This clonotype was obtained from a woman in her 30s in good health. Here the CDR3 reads CASSQGLAGGDTQYF. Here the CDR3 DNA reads TGTGCCAGCAGCCAAGGACTAGCGGGGGGGGATACGCAGTATTTT.